The present T cell receptor beta chain was sequenced within a study of blood T cell repertoires in COVID-19. About the research overall: Sites in the United States, Italy and Spain provided acute and convalescent COVID-19 samples. Sample material is recorded as cDNA or gDNA derived from T cells, B-cell-depleted T cells, or PBMCs.

There are 14 residues in the CDR3. V was shortened by 5 bases and J by 5 bases, with 18 bases between the two germline ends. Germline V CDR1 and CDR2: GTSNPN, SVGIG (reference sequence). Authors' methods: How many nucleated cells were present was estimated from reference gene primer amplification. Assay: immunoSEQ multiplex PCR; the TCRdb copy retains only in-frame clones and omits some. V, J and clone size derive from that table, while D and trimming were established from the DNA sequence. The table has under 300,000 clones, around 80% seen once; the top ten hold 1.4%. The receptor comes from a middle-aged woman who had recovered from COVID-19. Specimen: peripheral blood. The chain joins TRBV30 to TRBJ1-1, with a weak D call TRBD1 (5 bases). CDR3 nucleotides: TGTGCCTGGGGTCGGGGGGGGATTAAGACTGAAGCTTTCTTT. Its protein product is CAWGRGGIKTEAFF. The full variable domain, completed using reference TRBV30 and TRBJ1-1, is SQTIHQWPATLVQPVGSPLSLECTVEGTSNPNLYWYRQAAGRGLQLLFYSVGIGQISSEVPQNLSASRPQDRQFILSSKKLLLSDSGFYLCAWGRGGIKTEAFFGQGTRLTVV.